This T cell receptor beta chain originates from a study of shared clonotypes between healthy human individuals. Per germline, CDR1 SGHRS and CDR2 YFSETQ. V lost 0 bases to trimming and J lost 8 bases, with 11 bases between them. The CDR3 length is 13 residues. Study outcomes and limitations: Sharing of clonotypes among donors was expected to vary with sequencing depth. The sampled material consisted only of blood, and tissue repertoires are likely to differ.

The data were produced by immunoSEQ multiplex PCR, yet TCRdb's version contains in-frame clones alone and is incomplete. Among about 1.1 million clones listed, 75% to 85% were seen once. With regard to this clone: Its antigen remains unknown. This same CDR3 is encoded by further DNA sequences in the sample.

The chain carries TRBV5-1 and TRBJ2-5, with a tentative D call TRBD1 (5 bases). The sequencing sample was made of memory CD4+ T cells from PBMCs. The subset is: CD45RA-negative fraction. The clonotype originates from a man aged 18 to 35 in good health. Some clones in this sample may be carry-over from other donors' samples. This chain's CDR3 is CASSLAGRETQYF. The CDR3 DNA sequence: TGCGCCAGCAGCTTGGCCGGCAGGGAAACCCAGTACTTC. Full variable domain (missing parts from reference TRBV5-1 and TRBJ2-5): KAGVTQTPRYLIKTRGQQVTLSCSPISGHRSVSWYQQTPGQGLQFLFEYFSETQRNKGNFPGRFSGRQFSNSRSEMNVSTLELGDSALYLCASSLAGRETQYFGPGTRLLVL.